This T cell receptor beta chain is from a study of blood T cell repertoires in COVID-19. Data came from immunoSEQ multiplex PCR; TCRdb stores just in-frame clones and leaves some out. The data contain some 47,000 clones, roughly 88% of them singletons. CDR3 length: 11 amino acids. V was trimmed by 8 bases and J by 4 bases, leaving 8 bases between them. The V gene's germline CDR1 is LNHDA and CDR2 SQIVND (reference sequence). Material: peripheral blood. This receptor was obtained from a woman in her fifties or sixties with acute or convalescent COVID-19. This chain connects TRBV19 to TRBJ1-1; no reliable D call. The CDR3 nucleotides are TGTGCCAGTCGAGATGGCACTGAAGCTTTCTTT. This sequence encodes CASRDGTEAFF.